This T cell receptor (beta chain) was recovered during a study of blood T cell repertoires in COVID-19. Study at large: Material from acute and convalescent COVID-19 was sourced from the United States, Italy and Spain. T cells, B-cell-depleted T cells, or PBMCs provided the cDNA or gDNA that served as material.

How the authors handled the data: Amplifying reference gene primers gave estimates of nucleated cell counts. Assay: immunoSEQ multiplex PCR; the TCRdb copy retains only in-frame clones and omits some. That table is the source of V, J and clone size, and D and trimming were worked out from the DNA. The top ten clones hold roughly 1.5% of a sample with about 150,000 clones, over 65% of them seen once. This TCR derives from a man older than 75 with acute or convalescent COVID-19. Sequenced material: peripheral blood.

CDR3 nucleotides: TGTGCCTGGAGTGAGGGAGGAGGACCAAATCGGGGCACTGAAGCTTTCTTT. Protein product: CAWSEGGGPNRGTEAFF. The chain uses TRBV30 and TRBJ1-1; D not certain. The CDR3 consists of 17 residues. Germline CDR1 is GTSNPN and CDR2 is SVGIG (reference sequence). Trimming stripped 1 base from V and 4 bases from J, with 22 bases between.